This T cell receptor (beta chain) derives from a study of blood T cell repertoires in COVID-19. This CDR3 is built from 14 residues. Germline assignment: CDR1 MNHNY and CDR2 SVGAGI (reference sequence). V lost 3 bases to trimming and J lost 7 bases, with 15 bases between them. Assay used: immunoSEQ multiplex PCR; TCRdb lists only in-frame clones, some missing. The table has under 250,000 clones, under 90% seen once. The TCR originated in a woman between 55 and 75 years old who had recovered from COVID-19. The material sequenced was PBMCs or T cells enriched from blood (not recorded which). The chain employs TRBV6-6 and TRBJ1-2; D gene ambiguous. CDR3 protein: CASSYNLQDIGYTF. DNA of the CDR3: TGTGCCAGCAGTTATAATCTCCAAGACATTGGCTACACCTTC.